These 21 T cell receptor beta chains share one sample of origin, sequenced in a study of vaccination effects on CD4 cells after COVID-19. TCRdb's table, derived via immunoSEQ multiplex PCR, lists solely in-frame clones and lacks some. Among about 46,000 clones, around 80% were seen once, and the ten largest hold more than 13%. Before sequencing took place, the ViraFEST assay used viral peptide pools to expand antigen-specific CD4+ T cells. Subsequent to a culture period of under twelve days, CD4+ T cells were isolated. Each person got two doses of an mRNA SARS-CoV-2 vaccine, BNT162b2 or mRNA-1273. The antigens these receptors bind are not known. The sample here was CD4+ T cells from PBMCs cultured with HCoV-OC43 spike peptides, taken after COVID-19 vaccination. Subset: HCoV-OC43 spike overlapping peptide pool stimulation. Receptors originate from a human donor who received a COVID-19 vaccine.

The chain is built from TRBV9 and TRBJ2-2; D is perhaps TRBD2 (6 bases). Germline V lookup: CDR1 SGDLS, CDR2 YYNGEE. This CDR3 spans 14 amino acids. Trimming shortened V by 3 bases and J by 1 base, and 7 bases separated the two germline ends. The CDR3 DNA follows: TGTGCCAGCAGCGGTAGCGGGAACACCGGGGAGCTGTTTTTT. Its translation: CASSGSGNTGELFF.

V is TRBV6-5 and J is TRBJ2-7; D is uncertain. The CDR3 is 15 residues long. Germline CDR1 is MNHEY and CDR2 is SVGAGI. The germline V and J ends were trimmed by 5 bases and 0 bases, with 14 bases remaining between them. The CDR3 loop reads CASSRESFSSYEQYF. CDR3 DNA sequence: TGTGCCAGCAGTCGCGAGTCGTTTAGCTCCTACGAGCAGTACTTC.

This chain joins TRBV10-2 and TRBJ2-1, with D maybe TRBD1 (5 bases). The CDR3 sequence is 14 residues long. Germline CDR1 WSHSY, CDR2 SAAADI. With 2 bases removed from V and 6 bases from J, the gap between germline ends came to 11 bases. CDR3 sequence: CASSERAQGNEQFF. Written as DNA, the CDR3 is TGCGCCAGCAGTGAGAGGGCCCAGGGCAATGAGCAGTTCTTC.

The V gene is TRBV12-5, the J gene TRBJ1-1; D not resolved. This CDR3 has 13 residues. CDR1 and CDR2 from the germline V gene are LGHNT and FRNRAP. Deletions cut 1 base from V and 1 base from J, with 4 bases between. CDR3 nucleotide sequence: TGTGCTAGTGGTTTGGAAGAGAACACTGAAGCTTTCTTT. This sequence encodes CASGLEENTEAFF. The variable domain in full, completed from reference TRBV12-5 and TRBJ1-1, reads DARVTQTPRHKVTEMGQEVTMRCQPILGHNTVFWYRQTMMQGLELLAYFRNRAPLDDSGMPKDRFSAEMPDATLATLKIQPSEPRDSAVYFCASGLEENTEAFFGQGTRLTVV.

CDR3 protein: CASSTAPDEQYF. The CDR3 DNA reads as TGTGCCAGCAGTACCGCCCCCGACGAGCAGTACTTC. V is TRBV6-5 and J is TRBJ2-7, with D hard to call. The V gene lost 5 bases and the J gene lost 5 bases, with 10 bases spanning the gap. This CDR3 is 12 amino acids long. Germline lookup yields CDR1 MNHEY and CDR2 SVGAGI.

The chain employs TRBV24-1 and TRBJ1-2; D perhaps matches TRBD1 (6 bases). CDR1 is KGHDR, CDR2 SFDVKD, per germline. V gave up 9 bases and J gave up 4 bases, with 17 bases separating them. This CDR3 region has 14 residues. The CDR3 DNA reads TGTGCCACCTCCACGGGGCAGGGGATCTATGGCTACACCTTC. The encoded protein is CATSTGQGIYGYTF.

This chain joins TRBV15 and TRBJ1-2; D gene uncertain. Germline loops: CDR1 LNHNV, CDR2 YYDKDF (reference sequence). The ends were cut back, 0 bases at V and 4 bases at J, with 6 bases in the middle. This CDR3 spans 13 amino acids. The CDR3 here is CATSRESRYGYTF. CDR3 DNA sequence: TGTGCCACCAGCAGAGAAAGTCGCTATGGCTACACCTTC. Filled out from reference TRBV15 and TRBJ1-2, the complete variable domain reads DAMVIQNPRYQVTQFGKPVTLSCSQTLNHNVMYWYQQKSSQAPKLLFHYYDKDFNNEADTPDNFQSRRPNTSFCFLDIRSPGLGDTAMYLCATSRESRYGYTFGSGTRLTVV.

CDR3 loop: CASSSGASGPFEQYF. The CDR3 nucleotides read TGTGCCAGCAGCTCTGGGGCTAGCGGGCCTTTCGAGCAGTACTTC. The chain has TRBV6-5 and TRBJ2-7, with 8 bases matching TRBD2. The trim removed 6 bases at V and 6 bases at J, leaving 13 bases unmatched. The CDR3 spans 15 residues. Germline V gene data show CDR1 as MNHEY and CDR2 as SVGAGI.

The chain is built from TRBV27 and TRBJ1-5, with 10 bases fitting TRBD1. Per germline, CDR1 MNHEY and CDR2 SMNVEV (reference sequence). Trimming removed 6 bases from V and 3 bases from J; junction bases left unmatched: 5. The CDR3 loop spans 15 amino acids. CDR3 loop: CASRPGQGYNQPQHF. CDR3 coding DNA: TGTGCCAGCAGACCGGGACAGGGGTACAATCAGCCCCAGCATTTT.

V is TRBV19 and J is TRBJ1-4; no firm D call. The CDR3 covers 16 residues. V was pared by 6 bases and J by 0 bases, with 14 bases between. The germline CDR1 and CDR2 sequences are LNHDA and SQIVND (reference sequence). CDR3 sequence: CASRSQGRATNEKLFF. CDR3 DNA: TGTGCCAGTAGGTCGCAAGGACGGGCAACTAATGAAAAACTGTTTTTT.

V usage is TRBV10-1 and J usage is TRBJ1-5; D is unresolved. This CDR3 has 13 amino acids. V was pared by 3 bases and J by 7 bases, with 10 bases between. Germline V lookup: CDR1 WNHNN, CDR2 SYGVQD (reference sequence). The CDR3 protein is CASSDLGNQPQHF. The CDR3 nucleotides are TGCGCCAGCAGTGATTTGGGAAACCAGCCCCAGCATTTT.

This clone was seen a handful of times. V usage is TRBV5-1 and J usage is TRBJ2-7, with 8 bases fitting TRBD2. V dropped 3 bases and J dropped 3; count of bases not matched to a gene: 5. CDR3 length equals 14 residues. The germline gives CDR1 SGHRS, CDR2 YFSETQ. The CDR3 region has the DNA TGCGCCAGCAGCTCAGCTAGCGGGCTCTACGAGCAGTACTTC. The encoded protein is CASSSASGLYEQYF.

CDR3 coding DNA: TGTGCCAGCAGTTCCACGAGAGGTAGAGGTGAAAAACTGTTTTTT. Protein product: CASSSTRGRGEKLFF. The chain carries TRBV6-5 and TRBJ1-4; D not certain. The CDR3 is 15 amino acids. CDR1 and CDR2 from the germline V gene are MNHEY and SVGAGI. V lost 4 bases to trimming and J lost 7 bases, with 16 bases between them.

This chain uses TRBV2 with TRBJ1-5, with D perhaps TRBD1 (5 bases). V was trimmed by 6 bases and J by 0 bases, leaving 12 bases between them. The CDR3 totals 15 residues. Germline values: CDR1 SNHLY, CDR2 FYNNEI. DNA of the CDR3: TGTGCCAGCAGAGACAGCACCTATAGCAATCAGCCCCAGCATTTT. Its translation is CASRDSTYSNQPQHF.

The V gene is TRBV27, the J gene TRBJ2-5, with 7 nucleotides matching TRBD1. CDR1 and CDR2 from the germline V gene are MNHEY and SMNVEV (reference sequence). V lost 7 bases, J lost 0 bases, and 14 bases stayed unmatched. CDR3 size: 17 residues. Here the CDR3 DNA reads TGTGCCAGCACAAAGACAGGGTCGGCCCAATACCAAGAGACCCAGTACTTC. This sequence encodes CASTKTGSAQYQETQYF.

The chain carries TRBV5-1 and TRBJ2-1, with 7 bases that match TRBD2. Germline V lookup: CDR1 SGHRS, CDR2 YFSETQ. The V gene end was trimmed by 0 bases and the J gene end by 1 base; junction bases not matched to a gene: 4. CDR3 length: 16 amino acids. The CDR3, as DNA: TGCGCCAGCAGCTTGGTATTAGCGGGTTCCTACAATGAGCAGTTCTTC. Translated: CASSLVLAGSYNEQFF. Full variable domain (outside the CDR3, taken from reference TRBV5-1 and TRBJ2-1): KAGVTQTPRYLIKTRGQQVTLSCSPISGHRSVSWYQQTPGQGLQFLFEYFSETQRNKGNFPGRFSGRQFSNSRSEMNVSTLELGDSALYLCASSLVLAGSYNEQFFGPGTRLTVL.

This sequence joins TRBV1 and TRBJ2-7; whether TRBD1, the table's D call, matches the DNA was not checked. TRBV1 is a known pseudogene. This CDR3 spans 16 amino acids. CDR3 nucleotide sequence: TGCACCAGCAGCCCCGCCTGGGACAGGGTACCCTACGAGCAGTACTTC. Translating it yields CTSSPAWDRVPYEQYF.

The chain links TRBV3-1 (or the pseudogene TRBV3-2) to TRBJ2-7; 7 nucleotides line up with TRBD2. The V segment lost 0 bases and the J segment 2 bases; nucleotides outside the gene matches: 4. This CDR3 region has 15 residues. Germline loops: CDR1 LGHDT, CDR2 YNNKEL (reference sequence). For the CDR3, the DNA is TGTGCCAGCAGCCAAGACCGCGGGAGAACCTACGAGCAGTACTTC. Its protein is CASSQDRGRTYEQYF.

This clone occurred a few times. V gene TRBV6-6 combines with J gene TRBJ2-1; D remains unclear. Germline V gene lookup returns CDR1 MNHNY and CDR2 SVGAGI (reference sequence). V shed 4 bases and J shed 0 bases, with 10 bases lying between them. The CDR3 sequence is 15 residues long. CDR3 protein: CASSFTQSSYNEQFF. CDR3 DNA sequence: TGTGCCAGCAGTTTTACACAGAGCTCCTACAATGAGCAGTTCTTC.

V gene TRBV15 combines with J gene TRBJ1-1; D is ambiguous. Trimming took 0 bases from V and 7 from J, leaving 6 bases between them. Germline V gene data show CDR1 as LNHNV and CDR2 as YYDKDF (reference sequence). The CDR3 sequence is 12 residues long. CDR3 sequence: CATSRDLNEAFF. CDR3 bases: TGTGCCACCAGCAGAGATCTTAATGAAGCTTTCTTT.

CDR3 sequence reads: CASSPEGPRETQYF. For the CDR3, the DNA is TGTGCCAGCAGCCCCGAGGGGCCCCGAGAGACCCAGTACTTC. The chain is built from TRBV5-4 and TRBJ2-5; D possibly matches TRBD1 or TRBD2 (5 bases each). Germline V CDR1 and CDR2: SGHNT, YYREEE (reference sequence). Trimming cost V 4 bases and J 4 bases, with 14 bases left between them. This CDR3 spans 14 amino acids.